These T cell receptor beta chains were read from a single sample in a study of Tregs in tolerant kidney transplant recipients. Sequenced by immunoSEQ multiplex PCR; TCRdb stores in-frame clones only, minus some. The profile covers tens of thousands of clones, with 80% to 95% appearing a single time and roughly 0.35% taken by the ten largest. Sample: Tregs from blood, taken before the transplant. The receptor set was obtained from a human donor who received a combined kidney and bone marrow transplant. Both conserved end residues are part of each CDR3. D genes are given only for firm matches. Clone size appears in some rows only: once, few, many, or a class for an expanded clone.

V	D	size	J	DNA	CDR3
TRBV30	TRBD1	few	TRBJ2-7	TGTGCCTGGAGTAGGACAGGAGATTACGAGCAGTACTTC	CAWSRTGDYEQYF
TRBV5-1	TRBD1	.	TRBJ1-1	TGCGCCAGCAGCTTGACAGGGACAGGGCGTAACACTGAAGCTTTCTTT	CASSLTGTGRNTEAFF
TRBV28	.	.	TRBJ2-1	TGTGCCAGCAGTTCCCTTGGGGGCAGGGGCTACAATGAGCAGTTCTTC	CASSSLGGRGYNEQFF
TRBV5-1	.	.	TRBJ2-5	TGCGCCAGCAGCTTGGGAATGGGCATAGCAGGGGAGACCCAGTACTTC	CASSLGMGIAGETQYF
TRBV7-3	.	.	TRBJ2-1	TGTGCCAGCAGCTTAGCCACCGAGAATGAGCAGTTCTTC	CASSLATENEQFF
TRBV30	.	.	TRBJ2-5	TGTGCCTGGAGTGTAAATTATGAGACCCAGTACTTC	CAWSVNYETQYF
TRBV28	.	.	TRBJ2-7	TGTGCCAGCAGTTACGGGGGTCAAAATGCCTACGAGCAGTACTTC	CASSYGGQNAYEQYF
TRBV6-1	TRBD2	.	TRBJ2-3	TGTGCTAGCCGGGAGGGCAGCACAGATACGCAGTATTTT	CASREGSTDTQYF
TRBV18	TRBD1	.	TRBJ2-3	TGTGCCAGCTCACCGGCACAGGGGGCCTCTAGCACAGATACGCAGTATTTT	CASSPAQGASSTDTQYF
TRBV6-1	TRBD1	.	TRBJ2-1	TGTGCCAGCACCACAGACAGGGGGTCGACTGAGCAGTTCTTC	CASTTDRGSTEQFF
TRBV4-3	.	.	TRBJ2-1	TGCGCCAGCAGCCAACTGACGGGAGATCGGAATGAGCAGTTCTTC	CASSQLTGDRNEQFF
TRBV5-1	.	.	TRBJ2-5	TGCGCCAGCAGCGATGGAGGCAGGCTAGAGACCCAGTACTTC	CASSDGGRLETQYF
TRBV28	TRBD1	.	TRBJ1-2	TGTGCCAGCAGTACATCGGGACAGGGAGAATCCGGCTACACCTTC	CASSTSGQGESGYTF
TRBV6-6	.	.	TRBJ2-7	TGTGCCAGCAGCGGGAGCCGAAGCTCCTACGAGCAGTACTTC	CASSGSRSSYEQYF
TRBV5-1	TRBD2	.	TRBJ2-2	TGCGCCAGCAGCCCGACTAGCGGGAGTATCACCGGGGAGCTGTTTTTT	CASSPTSGSITGELFF
TRBV19	TRBD1	.	TRBJ1-3	TGTGCCAGTAGTATTGAGGGACAGACCTCTGGAAACACCATATATTTT	CASSIEGQTSGNTIYF
TRBV29-1	.	.	TRBJ2-7	TGCAGCGTTGATAAGGAGGGAACTTTTGACGAGCAGTACTTC	CSVDKEGTFDEQYF
TRBV18	.	.	TRBJ2-2	TGTGCCAGCTCACCTTGGACAGACACCGGGGAGCTGTTTTTT	CASSPWTDTGELFF
TRBV7-9	.	.	TRBJ1-4	TGTGCCAGCAGCTTAGGAGGGACACAGGGTAATGAAAAACTGTTTTTT	CASSLGGTQGNEKLFF
TRBV5-1	TRBD2	.	TRBJ2-7	TGCGCCAGCAGCTGGACTAGCGGGGCCCTCGAGCAGTACTTC	CASSWTSGALEQYF
TRBV27	TRBD1	once	TRBJ2-3	TGTGCCAGCAGATCCTTGGGACAGGGTCTGACAGATACGCAGTATTTT	CASRSLGQGLTDTQYF
TRBV11-2	TRBD2	.	TRBJ2-7	TGTGCCAGCAGCTTAGATCGGGGTAGCGGGGGAACCTACGAGCAGTACTTC	CASSLDRGSGGTYEQYF
TRBV28	.	.	TRBJ1-2	TGTGCCACTTCCTCAGGGGTAGTGGATGGCTACACCTTC	CATSSGVVDGYTF
TRBV28	.	.	TRBJ1-6	TGTGCCACTATATGGGGATCGAGTAATTCACCCCTCCACTTT	CATIWGSSNSPLHF
TRBV27	TRBD1	.	TRBJ1-4	TGTGCCAGCAGACCGAACAGGGGGCGGAATGAAAAACTGTTTTTT	CASRPNRGRNEKLFF
TRBV4-2	.	.	TRBJ2-1	TGTGCCAGCAGCCAAGCTGATGGGTCCCATACTTACAATGAGCAGTTCTTC	CASSQADGSHTYNEQFF
TRBV9	.	.	TRBJ1-1	TGTGCCAGCAGCGTACGTGGGAACACTGAAGCTTTCTTT	CASSVRGNTEAFF
TRBV28	.	.	TRBJ1-1	TGTGCCAGCAGTTTAGGCAGGATGAACACTGAAGCTTTCTTT	CASSLGRMNTEAFF
TRBV20-1	TRBD2	.	TRBJ2-5	TGCAGCGTCGGACTAGTCGAGACCCAGTACTTC	CSVGLVETQYF
TRBV6-1	TRBD1	.	TRBJ1-4	TGTGCCAGCAGTGTTACAGGGGGCTGGGGTGAAAAACTGTTTTTT	CASSVTGGWGEKLFF
TRBV5-1	.	.	TRBJ1-1	TGCGCCAGCAAAGAGAGAGGGGCCACTGAAGCTTTCTTT	CASKERGATEAFF
TRBV4-1	TRBD1	.	TRBJ1-4	TGCGCCAGCAGCCAACGACAGGGGGATGAAAAGCTGTTTTTT	CASSQRQGDEKLFF
TRBV5-1	TRBD1	.	TRBJ2-2	TGCGCCAGCAGATATGGGACAGGAGTTTGGGCCGGGGAGCTGTTTTTT	CASRYGTGVWAGELFF
TRBV2	.	.	TRBJ2-3	TGTGCCAGCAGCAGCAGGGTGGTGGGCTCCACAGATACGCAGTATTTT	CASSSRVVGSTDTQYF
TRBV19	TRBD1	.	TRBJ2-7	TGTGCCAGTAGTATAGATCTGAGACAGGGAGCCGAGCAGTACTTC	CASSIDLRQGAEQYF